This T cell receptor (beta chain) was recorded in a study of blood T cell repertoires in COVID-19. V lost 9 bases and J 4 bases, leaving 19 bases between the germline ends. CDR1 and CDR2 from the germline V gene are SNHLY and FYNNEI. The CDR3 has 15 amino acids. The method was immunoSEQ multiplex PCR; TCRdb's version includes in-frame clones alone and lacks a portion of them. The sample holds under 200,000 clones; 75% to 90% are singletons and the top ten take 3.4%. The chain employs TRBV2 and TRBJ1-3; the D gene is possibly TRBD1 (6 bases). This clonotype was obtained from a woman aged 55-75 years who had recovered from COVID-19. Sequencing was performed on PBMCs or T cells enriched from blood (not recorded which). Written as DNA, the CDR3 is TGTGCCAGTGGACAGTACAGTTCCCTGGGAAACACCATATATTTT. Translating gives CASGQYSSLGNTIYF.